These 26 T cell receptor beta chains came from one sample sequenced in a study of human T cells and chemical hapten exposure. TCRdb recomputed calls from the RACE reads with MiXCR, one row per CDR3 protein. The sample has approximately 400,000 distinct CDR3 sequences, about 5.1% seen once. Time point noted: pre-sensitization, week 0. Noted treatment: therapeutic diphenylcyclopropenone sensitization with weekly scalp DPC. The specimen was whole blood, collected in connection with sensitization to the hapten diphenylcyclopropenone (DPC). Receptor source: a woman between 50 and 59 years old with alopecia areata. Some clones in this sample may be carry-over from other donors' samples.

Only a few counts were recorded for this clonotype. The chain joins TRBV15 to TRBJ1-5, with D possibly being TRBD1 (6 bases). Looked up from germline, CDR1 is LNHNV and CDR2 is YYDKDF (reference sequence). This CDR3 has 15 residues. V was cut by 1 base and J by 2 bases, with 9 bases left in between. The CDR3 bases are TGTGCCACCAGCAGAGTCGCAGGGGGCAATCAGCCCCAGCATTTT. Residues: CATSRVAGGNQPQHF.

On this clonotype itself: No conserved phenylalanine or tryptophan is present at the end of the CDR3, so a read error is the likely explanation. This chain uses TRBV11-2 with TRBJ1-5; TRBD1 might be the D (6 bases). The V gene's germline CDR1 is SGHAT and CDR2 FQNNGV. V dropped 1 base and J dropped 7 bases, with 8 bases sitting between them. The CDR3 has 13 amino acids. CDR3 sequence: CASSLGGGQPQHS. The CDR3 DNA sequence: TGTGCCAGCAGCTTAGGAGGGGGGCAGCCCCAGCATTCT.

This clonotype was seen ten or more times. CDR3 sequence reads: CSVIPATSGPSSYNEQFF. CDR3 in DNA: TGCAGCGTGATACCCGCGACTAGCGGGCCGAGCTCCTACAATGAGCAGTTCTTC. This chain connects TRBV29-1 to TRBJ2-1, with 10 bases aligning to TRBD2. Germline trimming cut 6 bases from V and 0 bases from J; bases unmatched to any gene: 14. Per germline, CDR1 SQVTM and CDR2 ANQGSEA. The CDR3 loop spans 18 amino acids.

This clonotype was seen at least ten times. The rearrangement uses TRBV5-1 and TRBJ1-1; 7 nucleotides align to TRBD1. Germline CDR1 is SGHRS and CDR2 is YFSETQ. The V segment lost 5 bases and the J segment 2 bases; nucleotides outside the gene matches: 9. The CDR3 consists of 15 residues. The CDR3 DNA reads as TGCGCCAGCAGTCGGGACAGCCTAAGCAACACTGAAGCTTTCTTT. Its protein product is CASSRDSLSNTEAFF.

This clonotype was counted ten times or more. V and J are TRBV6-1 and TRBJ2-1, with TRBD2 matching over 11 bases. Per germline, CDR1 MNHNS and CDR2 SASEGT. J gave up 4 bases and V 3 bases, and 2 bases lay outside the gene matches. The CDR3 is 15 residues long. In nucleotides, the CDR3 is TGTGCCAGCAGTGAGTTAGCGGGAGGGTACAATGAGCAGTTCTTC. It codes for CASSELAGGYNEQFF.

The gene calls are TRBV11-1 and TRBJ2-7; D call uncertain. CDR1 is SGHAT, CDR2 FQDESV, per germline (reference sequence). The V end lost 3 bases, the J end lost 7 bases, and 13 bases lay between the germline ends. The CDR3 contains 13 residues. CDR3 in DNA: TGTGCCAGCAGCTTGGATGAAGCTGGGGAGCAGTACTTC. As protein: CASSLDEAGEQYF. The whole variable domain, remainder taken from reference TRBV11-1 and TRBJ2-7, is EAEVAQSPRYKITEKSQAVAFWCDPISGHATLYWYRQILGQGPELLVQFQDESVVDDSQLPKDRFSAERLKGVDSTLKIQPAELGDSAMYLCASSLDEAGEQYFGPGTRLTVT.

The chain joins TRBV5-4 to TRBJ1-1; 8 bases map to TRBD1. CDR3 size: 14 residues. The trim removed 0 bases at V and 5 bases at J, leaving 3 bases unmatched. CDR1 is SGHNT, CDR2 YYREEE, per germline (reference sequence). The DNA for the CDR3 is TGTGCCAGCAGCTTGGCAGGGGGCAGGACTGAAGCTTTCTTT. As protein: CASSLAGGRTEAFF.

This clonotype occurred many times. The chain combines TRBV6-6 with TRBJ2-3; 12 positions agree with TRBD2. Germline V lookup: CDR1 MNHNY, CDR2 SVGAGI (reference sequence). The CDR3 length is 18 residues. J lost 5 bases, V lost 2 bases, and 11 bases had no gene match. CDR3: CASSYILAGGPAGDTQYF. The DNA for the CDR3 is TGTGCCAGCAGTTACATCCTAGCGGGAGGGCCTGCGGGAGATACGCAGTATTTT.

This clonotype was found a few times. V is TRBV12-3 or TRBV12-4 and J is TRBJ1-5; D is unclear. The CDR3 sequence is 17 residues long. The V end was cut by 3 bases, the J end by 0 bases, with 15 bases between. For the CDR3, the DNA is TGTGCCAGCAGTTTCTCCGAGGAGCCATATAGCAATCAGCCCCAGCATTTT. Its translation: CASSFSEEPYSNQPQHF.

This clonotype came up a few times. The chain is built from TRBV21-1 and TRBJ1-5; TRBD1, the table's D call, lacks a check against the DNA. TRBV21-1 is annotated as a pseudogene. The CDR3 spans 14 residues. This CDR3 is CASPGSFSNQPQHF. In DNA, the CDR3 is TGTGCCAGCCCCGGGTCTTTCAGCAATCAGCCCCAGCATTTT.

This clonotype was counted ten times or more. The chain combines TRBV4-1 with TRBJ1-4; 11 nucleotides align to TRBD1. The V gene end was trimmed by 5 bases and the J gene end by 4 bases; junction bases not matched to a gene: 6. The CDR3 length is 16 residues. Per the germline V gene, CDR1 is MGHRA and CDR2 is YSYEKL. CDR3 sequence reads: CASSTGTGGINEKLFF. The DNA of the CDR3 is TGCGCCAGCAGCACAGGGACAGGGGGTATTAATGAAAAACTGTTTTTT.

This clonotype was seen repeatedly, ten times or more. The rearrangement joins TRBV7-3 to TRBJ2-2; 7 bases are a match to TRBD2. The J segment lost 0 bases and the V segment lost 5 bases, leaving 6 bases of the junction unmatched. The CDR3 totals 16 residues. Germline V gives CDR1 SGHTA, CDR2 FQGTGA. The CDR3 DNA is TGTGCCAGCAGCACCCAGCGGGGACCGAACACCGGGGAGCTGTTTTTT. The encoded protein is CASSTQRGPNTGELFF.

The table lists this clonotype with many counts. The genes are TRBV6-6 and TRBJ2-6; D might be TRBD1 or TRBD2, each matching 5 bases. In germline, CDR1 is MNHNY, CDR2 SVGAGI (reference sequence). V lost 7 bases and J 4 bases, leaving 11 bases between the germline ends. CDR3 length equals 14 residues. CDR3 in DNA: TGTGCCAGCACCGCCGGGGCCGGGGCCAACGTCCTGACTTTC. Protein sequence: CASTAGAGANVLTF.

The chain carries TRBV7-9 and TRBJ1-5, with 7 nucleotides matching TRBD1. Looked up from germline, CDR1 is SEHNR and CDR2 is FQNEAQ (reference sequence). The CDR3 is made up of 14 amino acids. V was pared by 5 bases and J by 4 bases, with 5 bases of the junction left unmatched. The CDR3 DNA follows: TGTGCCAGCAGCCGGGGACAGCTAAATCAGCCCCAGCATTTT. It translates to CASSRGQLNQPQHF.

This clonotype has just a few counts. The V and J genes are TRBV6-5 and TRBJ2-5, with 8 bases fitting TRBD2. The CDR3 is 19 residues long. V trimming: 4 bases; J trimming: 4 bases; junction bases outside the gene matches: 20. The germline CDR1 and CDR2 sequences are MNHEY and SVGAGI. The CDR3: CASSFPGGEALQGAETQYF. The DNA for the CDR3 is TGTGCCAGCAGTTTTCCGGGGGGGGAGGCCCTCCAAGGGGCAGAGACCCAGTACTTC.

This clonotype was recorded at least ten times. V gene TRBV2 combines with J gene TRBJ2-1; 9 bases are a match to TRBD2. Germline CDR1 and CDR2: SNHLY and FYNNEI. V was pared by 3 bases and J by 2 bases, with 2 bases of the junction left unmatched. This CDR3 has 15 amino acids. CDR3: CASSESSGTYNEQFF. CDR3 DNA: TGTGCCAGCAGTGAGTCTAGCGGGACCTACAATGAGCAGTTCTTC.

This clonotype was counted many times. The J gene is TRBJ1-1, the V gene TRBV28, with D unclear. Trimming left V 3 bases short and J 0 bases short, with 14 bases between. The CDR3 covers 16 residues. The germline V gene encodes CDR1 MDHEN and CDR2 SYDVKM. The CDR3 DNA follows: TGTGCCAGCAGTTTCGGCGGCGATCTGATGAACACTGAAGCTTTCTTT. Translation: CASSFGGDLMNTEAFF.

This clonotype appeared a few times. This chain joins TRBV20-1 and TRBJ2-7; weak D call: TRBD2 (6 bases). CDR1 DFQATT and CDR2 SNEGSKA come from the germline V gene (reference sequence). With 7 bases removed from V and 0 bases from J, the gap between germline ends came to 13 bases. The CDR3 sequence is 13 residues long. The CDR3: CSGLGGLSYEQYF. CDR3 DNA: TGCAGTGGGCTCGGGGGTCTCTCCTACGAGCAGTACTTC.

This clonotype was found many times. The J gene is TRBJ2-2, the V gene TRBV7-9; 7 bases align to TRBD2. The CDR3 covers 17 residues. J lost 0 bases, V lost 5 bases, and 9 bases had no gene match. CDR1 SEHNR and CDR2 FQNEAQ come from the germline V gene (reference sequence). DNA for the CDR3: TGTGCCAGCAGCCCCCAAGGGGCGGGGGCGAACACCGGGGAGCTGTTTTTT. Its protein is CASSPQGAGANTGELFF.

This clonotype came up many times. The V and J genes are TRBV20-1 and TRBJ2-5, with 11 bases identical to TRBD2. Trimming cost V 6 bases and J 1 base; bases outside gene matches: 7. Germline V gene data show CDR1 as DFQATT and CDR2 as SNEGSKA (reference sequence). The CDR3 extends over 15 amino acids. The CDR3 coding sequence is TGCAGTGCCAAACCGACTAGCGGGACCCAAGAGACCCAGTACTTC. Translation gives CSAKPTSGTQETQYF.

Many counts were recorded for this clonotype. V is TRBV7-9 and J is TRBJ2-7; perhaps TRBD2 as D (5 bases). CDR1 SEHNR and CDR2 FQNEAQ come from the germline V gene (reference sequence). The CDR3 has 12 amino acids. Trimming removed 5 bases from V and 7 bases from J, with 12 bases in between. In nucleotides, the CDR3 is TGTGCCAGCAGCCCCAGCGGCGGAGAGCAGTACTTC. This translates into CASSPSGGEQYF. The whole variable domain, remainder taken from reference TRBV7-9 and TRBJ2-7, is DTGVSQNPRHKITKRGQNVTFRCDPISEHNRLYWYRQTLGQGPEFLTYFQNEAQLEKSRLLSDRFSAERPKGSFSTLEIQRTEQGDSAMYLCASSPSGGEQYFGPGTRLTVT.

This clonotype has only a few counts. The CDR3 region has the DNA TGCAGTGCTAGAGGTGAAGGGGAGTACTTC. Translating gives CSARGEGEYF. The chain employs TRBV20-1 and TRBJ2-7, with TRBD1 as a possible D gene (5 bases). Germline V gene data show CDR1 as DFQATT and CDR2 as SNEGSKA (reference sequence). There are 10 residues in the CDR3. V was trimmed by 1 base and J by 11 bases, leaving 9 bases between them.

This clonotype was detected many times. The V and J genes are TRBV12-3 or TRBV12-4 and TRBJ1-5; D is unclear. This CDR3 contains 11 residues. V gave up 5 bases and J gave up 9 bases, with 8 bases separating them. For the CDR3, the DNA is TGTGCCAGCAGTACAAGTGGGCCCCAGCATTTT. Amino acid sequence: CASSTSGPQHF.

This clonotype was found many times. V is TRBV6-6 and J is TRBJ1-1; D is uncertain. CDR1 and CDR2 (germline): MNHNY, SVGAGI (reference sequence). Trimming removed 8 bases from V and 3 bases from J, with 4 bases in between. The CDR3 runs to 10 residues. In DNA form, the CDR3 reads TGTGCCAGCTACTACACTGAAGCTTTCTTT. Its protein product is CASYYTEAFF.

CDR3 amino acids: CASRPGQGVSPLHF. CDR3 DNA: TGTGCCAGCAGACCAGGACAGGGGGTCTCACCCCTCCACTTT. The V and J genes are TRBV12-3 or TRBV12-4 and TRBJ1-6, with 10 positions matching TRBD1. V shed 6 bases and J 10 bases; nucleotides not matched to a gene: 6. The CDR3 loop spans 14 amino acids.

In this sample, this clonotype turned up many times. The chain employs TRBV28 and TRBJ2-7, with unresolved D. CDR1 MDHEN and CDR2 SYDVKM come from the germline V gene. Trimming removed 7 bases at V and 0 bases at J, with 16 bases between. The CDR3 consists of 15 residues. The CDR3 sequence: CASTLWADPSYEQYF. In DNA, the CDR3 is TGTGCCAGCACCTTATGGGCGGACCCCTCCTACGAGCAGTACTTC.